Following are 23 T cell receptor beta chains from one sample sequenced in a study of T cell responses to AZD1222 COVID-19 vaccine (dated by TCRdb to about 2021). The meaning of the sample's time point label: about 28 days (+/-7) after the second vaccine dose. The receptor library was made with the immunoSEQ multiplex PCR assay. The clones in this table, taken by TCRdb from immuneACCESS, are in-frame only. Not every clone is retained; where verified, under half of the shortfall comes from an unresolved V gene, and the cause of the rest is unknown. Here the sample has about 150,000 clones; over 80% occur a single time. The biggest ten clones account for about a tenth of the sample. The sequenced sample was peripheral blood, obtained 28 days after the second AZD1222 dose. Every receptor here comes from an adult who received the AZD1222 COVID-19 vaccine.

V and J are TRBV28 and TRBJ1-6; D remains ambiguous. This CDR3 region has 12 residues. With 0 bases removed from V and 10 bases from J, the gap between germline ends came to 4 bases. Germline V lookup: CDR1 MDHEN, CDR2 SYDVKM. The CDR3 DNA reads TGTGCCAGCAGTTTATGGGACTCACCCCTCCACTTT. Translation gives CASSLWDSPLHF. Together with reference TRBV28 and TRBJ1-6, the CDR3 gives the full variable domain: DVKVTQSSRYLVKRTGEKVFLECVQDMDHENMFWYRQDPGLGLRLIYFSYDVKMKEKGDIPEGYSVSREKKERFSLILESASTNQTSMYLCASSLWDSPLHFGNGTRLTVT.

This clone has just one count. V gene TRBV19 combines with J gene TRBJ2-5; TRBD2 aligns across 11 bases. After removal of 6 bases from V and 5 bases from J, the junction contained 11 bases not matched to a gene. This CDR3 contains 16 residues. The germline gives CDR1 LNHDA, CDR2 SQIVND (reference sequence). CDR3 residues: CASSLTSGNLGETQYF. The CDR3 DNA follows: TGTGCCAGTAGCCTGACTAGCGGGAACTTGGGGGAGACCCAGTACTTC.

Worth noting for this clone: Other DNA sequences in the sample encode the same CDR3. The rearrangement joins TRBV7-2 to TRBJ2-5; no firm D call. CDR1 is SGHTA and CDR2 is FQGNSA in the germline V gene. The V gene lost 2 bases and the J gene lost 4 bases, with 8 bases spanning the gap. This CDR3 region has 13 residues. The CDR3 loop reads CASSLSLGETQYF. Written as DNA, the CDR3 is TGTGCCAGCAGCTTATCCTTAGGAGAGACCCAGTACTTC.

The gene calls are TRBV9 and TRBJ2-2; either TRBD1 or TRBD2 may fit D (5 bases each). Trimming pared 2 bases from V and 7 bases from J, leaving 12 bases between. The CDR3 covers 14 residues. Looked up from germline, CDR1 is SGDLS and CDR2 is YYNGEE. The CDR3 spells CASSVGTEFGELFF. The CDR3 nucleotides are TGTGCCAGCAGCGTTGGGACGGAGTTCGGGGAGCTGTTTTTT. The whole variable domain, remainder taken from reference TRBV9 and TRBJ2-2, is DSGVTQTPKHLITATGQRVTLRCSPRSGDLSVYWYQQSLDQGLQFLIQYYNGEERAKGNILERFSAQQFPDLHSELNLSSLELGDSALYFCASSVGTEFGELFFGEGSRLTVL.

The gene calls are TRBV6-2 or TRBV6-3 and TRBJ1-4, with D possibly matching TRBD1 (5 bases). The V end was cut by 6 bases, the J end by 3 bases, with 17 bases between. The germline V gene encodes CDR1 MNHEY and CDR2 SVGEGT. The CDR3 is 16 amino acids. DNA of the CDR3: TGTGCCAGCAGCCAACGGGGACGGTTCGCTAATGAAAAACTGTTTTTT. Amino acid sequence: CASSQRGRFANEKLFF.

The chain couples TRBV29-1 to TRBJ1-1; D is possibly TRBD1 (6 bases). The CDR3 contains 12 residues. Germline V gene data show CDR1 as SQVTM and CDR2 as ANQGSEA. V was pared by 4 bases and J by 1 base, with 7 bases between. The CDR3 region has the DNA TGCAGCGTTGCCAGGGGGAACACTGAAGCTTTCTTT. Encoded protein: CSVARGNTEAFF.

The rearrangement links TRBV27 to TRBJ1-1; TRBD1 aligns across 8 bases. The CDR3 has 15 amino acids. Germline V gene data show CDR1 as MNHEY and CDR2 as SMNVEV (reference sequence). V lost 5 bases to trimming and J lost 0 bases; unmatched junction nucleotides: 5. This CDR3 is CASSTNRGMNTEAFF. In DNA, the CDR3 is TGTGCCAGCAGTACTAACAGGGGGATGAACACTGAAGCTTTCTTT.

The chain combines TRBV2 with TRBJ2-3; TRBD2 matches at 10 bases. The CDR3 loop spans 17 amino acids. Germline CDR1 and CDR2: SNHLY and FYNNEI. The V segment lost 2 bases and the J segment 3 bases; nucleotides outside the gene matches: 8. CDR3 nucleotide sequence: TGTGCCAGCAGTGAAAGGCTAGCGGGAGTAGGTACAGATACGCAGTATTTT. Translated, it gives CASSERLAGVGTDTQYF.

The chain joins TRBV2 to TRBJ2-1, with a weak D call TRBD2 (6 bases). Germline CDR1 and CDR2: SNHLY and FYNNEI. This CDR3 has 15 residues. Trimming shortened V by 6 bases and J by 3 bases, and 15 bases separated the two germline ends. The CDR3 coding sequence is TGTGCCAGCAGATTATCCGGGACTGTCTACAATGAGCAGTTCTTC. Residues: CASRLSGTVYNEQFF.

The chain links TRBV11-2 to TRBJ2-2; the D is unclear. V was trimmed by 5 bases and J by 4 bases, leaving 8 bases between them. Germline values: CDR1 SGHAT, CDR2 FQNNGV. The CDR3 has 13 amino acids. The CDR3, as DNA: TGTGCCAGCAGCCGGGTTCGCACCGGGGAGCTGTTTTTT. It is translated as CASSRVRTGELFF.

The chain links TRBV5-6 to TRBJ2-7; D is possibly TRBD1 or TRBD2 (7 bases each). The CDR3 extends over 13 amino acids. Looked up from germline, CDR1 is SGHDT and CDR2 is YYEEEE. The V and J ends lost 1 base and 5 bases respectively, with 10 bases between them. The CDR3 sequence: CASSLQGGDEQYF. The DNA of the CDR3 is TGTGCCAGCAGCTTGCAGGGGGGGGACGAGCAGTACTTC.

The chain carries TRBV2 and TRBJ1-2; D perhaps matches TRBD1 (5 bases). V gave up 5 bases and J gave up 4 bases, with 8 bases separating them. The CDR3 is 12 residues long. CDR1 and CDR2 from the germline V gene are SNHLY and FYNNEI. The CDR3 is CASSQGIYGYTF. The CDR3 coding sequence is TGTGCCAGCAGTCAGGGCATCTATGGCTACACCTTC.

The chain joins TRBV5-8 to TRBJ2-7; TRBD1 matches at 7 bases. Germline V gene data show CDR1 as SGHTS and CDR2 as YDEGEE. Trimming took 0 bases from V and 5 from J; bases not matched to a gene: 5. This CDR3 comprises 14 residues. In nucleotides, the CDR3 is TGTGCCAGCAGCTTGGACAGGGGACGGGACGAGCAGTACTTC. As protein: CASSLDRGRDEQYF. The full variable domain, its missing parts supplied by reference TRBV5-8 and TRBJ2-7, is EAGVTQSPTHLIKTRGQQATLRCSPISGHTSVYWYQQALGLGLQFLLWYDEGEERNRGNFPPRFSGRQFPNYSSELNVNALELEDSALYLCASSLDRGRDEQYFGPGTRLTVT.

The sample holds a few counts of this clone. The chain carries TRBV11-2 and TRBJ2-1, with D tentatively TRBD2 (7 bases). The germline V gene encodes CDR1 SGHAT and CDR2 FQNNGV. The CDR3 runs 17 residues. The ends were cut back, 2 bases at V and 4 bases at J, with 18 bases in the middle. CDR3 bases: TGTGCCAGCAGCTTATCCTTAGGGGGGGGAGGATACAATGAGCAGTTCTTC. This sequence encodes CASSLSLGGGGYNEQFF.

This clone was detected a few times. The chain carries TRBV28 and TRBJ2-7; 8 nucleotides agree with TRBD1. Trimming took 8 bases from V and 7 from J; bases not matched to a gene: 7. Germline V gene sequence: CDR1 MDHEN, CDR2 SYDVKM. The CDR3 runs 12 residues. CDR3 residues: CASGRGLREQYF. CDR3 sequence (DNA): TGTGCCAGCGGCAGGGGGCTGCGTGAGCAGTACTTC.

The V call is TRBV6-1, the J call TRBJ1-3; D may be TRBD1 (6 bases). The CDR3 is 16 amino acids. Germline V gene lookup returns CDR1 MNHNS and CDR2 SASEGT. V was trimmed by 0 bases and J by 1 base, leaving 10 bases between them. CDR3 bases: TGTGCCAGCAGTGAAGCACAGGGTGGATCTGGAAACACCATATATTTT. Encoded protein: CASSEAQGGSGNTIYF.

In this sample, this clone turned up a few times. The chain carries TRBV5-8 and TRBJ2-7; no definite D call. Germline V gene lookup returns CDR1 SGHTS and CDR2 YDEGEE. This CDR3 has 11 residues. The V and J ends lost 5 bases and 7 bases respectively, with 10 bases between them. The CDR3 is CASRINPEQYF. CDR3 DNA sequence: TGTGCCAGCAGAATCAATCCAGAGCAGTACTTC.

CDR3 DNA sequence: TGTGCCAGCAGTCCATTAGGGAAGCAGTTCTTC. It specifies CASSPLGKQFF. The chain recombines TRBV6-6 with TRBJ2-1, with D unresolved. Germline CDR1 is MNHNY and CDR2 is SVGAGI (reference sequence). The CDR3 totals 11 residues. Trimming removed 5 bases at V and 11 bases at J, with 10 bases between.

The chain has TRBV5-8 and TRBJ2-2; the match to TRBD2 covers 12 bases. J lost 1 base, V lost 4 bases, and 2 bases had no gene match. This CDR3 comprises 16 residues. Germline V CDR1 and CDR2: SGHTS, YDEGEE. This CDR3 is CASSPGLAGNTGELFF. CDR3 DNA: TGTGCCAGCAGCCCGGGACTAGCGGGGAACACCGGGGAGCTGTTTTTT. The whole variable domain, filled in from reference TRBV5-8 and TRBJ2-2, reads EAGVTQSPTHLIKTRGQQATLRCSPISGHTSVYWYQQALGLGLQFLLWYDEGEERNRGNFPPRFSGRQFPNYSSELNVNALELEDSALYLCASSPGLAGNTGELFFGEGSRLTVL.

CDR3 bases: TGTGCCAGCAGTAGACAGATATATAATTCACCCCTCCACTTT. This translates into CASSRQIYNSPLHF. The V call is TRBV28, the J call TRBJ1-6; the D gene is possibly TRBD1 (5 bases). The CDR3 consists of 14 residues. V lost 5 bases and J 4 bases, leaving 9 bases between the germline ends. CDR1 and CDR2 (germline): MDHEN, SYDVKM.

This chain uses TRBV5-1 with TRBJ2-3; 11 nucleotides agree with TRBD1. V trimming: 0 bases; J trimming: 7 bases; junction bases outside the gene matches: 4. The CDR3 extends over 15 amino acids. From germline, CDR1 is SGHRS and CDR2 YFSETQ. The CDR3 spells CASSLEGQGGNTQYF. The CDR3 bases are TGCGCCAGCAGCTTGGAGGGACAGGGGGGGAATACGCAGTATTTT. Looking up the rest from reference TRBV5-1 and TRBJ2-3 gives the full variable domain: KAGVTQTPRYLIKTRGQQVTLSCSPISGHRSVSWYQQTPGQGLQFLFEYFSETQRNKGNFPGRFSGRQFSNSRSEMNVSTLELGDSALYLCASSLEGQGGNTQYFGPGTRLTVL.

This clone was counted a single time. V gene TRBV11-2 combines with J gene TRBJ1-5; possibly TRBD1 for D (5 bases). The CDR3 is made up of 14 amino acids. The germline V and J ends were trimmed by 5 bases and 0 bases, with 8 bases remaining between them. Germline V gene data show CDR1 as SGHAT and CDR2 as FQNNGV. Written as DNA, the CDR3 is TGTGCCAGCAGCCTGACAGATAGCAATCAGCCCCAGCATTTT. Amino acids: CASSLTDSNQPQHF.

This chain uses TRBV2 with TRBJ2-6; 10 positions agree with TRBD2. This CDR3 is built from 18 residues. From germline, CDR1 is SNHLY and CDR2 FYNNEI. After removal of 7 bases from V and 4 bases from J, the junction contained 13 bases not matched to a gene. CDR3 sequence reads: CASKGTSGALGGANVLTF. In DNA, the CDR3 is TGTGCCAGCAAGGGCACTAGCGGGGCGCTGGGGGGGGCCAACGTCCTGACTTTC.